A selection of T cell receptor beta chains follows, all from one sample in a study of molecular identifiers for immune sequencing clone quantification. TCRdb independently ran MiXCR on the PCR reads; one entry per CDR3 protein. The data show over 85,000 distinct CDR3 sequences, under 40% seen once. Source material: naive CD8+ T cells from blood, with Jurkat cell RNA spiked in. These receptors were obtained from a human donor in good health. Some libraries in this study had Jurkat cell RNA spiked in. Each CDR3 is given with its conserved first and last residue. The D gene is left open where the match is weak. Size values are once, few and many counts, or a class for expanded clones, and some rows have none.

TRBV19	TRBJ2-7	TRBD1	-	TGTGCCAGTAGTATGAGACGTTTGGGACAGGAACGCCTTTACGAGCAGTACTTC	CASSMRRLGQERLYEQYF
TRBV20-1	TRBJ2-2	-	-	TGCAGTGCTAAGGGGATTAAAACCGGGGAGCTGTTTTTT	CSAKGIKTGELFF
TRBV7-6	TRBJ2-2	TRBD2	few	TGTGCCAGCAGCTTGTTTAGCGGGGGGGATGCCGGGGAGCTGTTTTTT	CASSLFSGGDAGELFF
TRBV28	TRBJ2-7	TRBD1	-	TGTGCCAGCAGTTTAATAGGGGGCCAGTACGAGCAGTACTTC	CASSLIGGQYEQYF
TRBV27	TRBJ1-1	TRBD1	-	TGTGCCAGCAGTTTTCTGACAGGGACCACTGAAGCTTTCTTT	CASSFLTGTTEAFF
TRBV5-5	TRBJ2-7	-	many	TGTGCCAGCAGCTTGGGGGGAAGTCGTTACTACGAGCAGTACTTC	CASSLGGSRYYEQYF
TRBV10-3	TRBJ2-7	-	few	TGTGCCATCAGTGAGGGGGGGGCGGAGCAGTACTTC	CAISEGGAEQYF
TRBV7-2	TRBJ2-7	TRBD1	-	TGTGCCAGCAGCTTAACCCCGGGACAGGGGAACTACGAGCAGTACTTC	CASSLTPGQGNYEQYF
TRBV28	TRBJ2-5	-	-	TGTGCCAGCAGCTTTCCCCCCCGGCAAGAGACCCAGTACTTC	CASSFPPRQETQYF
TRBV7-2	TRBJ2-3	TRBD1	many	TGTGCCAGCAGCTCGACAGGGTGGACAGATACGCAGTATTTT	CASSSTGWTDTQYF
TRBV11-2	TRBJ2-5	-	-	TGTGCCAGCAGCTTAGTGGGGGGCGCAGAGACCCAGTACTTC	CASSLVGGAETQYF
TRBV5-1	TRBJ2-5	-	-	TGCGCCAGCAGCTTGGAGGTCAGGGGAAGCGAGACCCAGTACTTC	CASSLEVRGSETQYF
TRBV29-1	TRBJ2-5	TRBD1	few	TGCAGCGTTGAACCCAGGAGGACAGGGGGCATACAAGAGACCCAGTACTTC	CSVEPRRTGGIQETQYF
TRBV29-1	TRBJ2-7	-	-	TGCAGCGTTACTCCAGGGAGCTCCTACGAGCAGTACTTC	CSVTPGSSYEQYF
TRBV25-1	TRBJ2-2	-	many	TGTGCCAGCAGAGGGCCCCCGACCGGGGAGCTGTTTTTT	CASRGPPTGELFF
TRBV20-1	TRBJ2-5	-	-	TGCAGTGCCCAGTCGAGAGACCCGGAGGGCCAAGAGACCCAGTCCTTC	CSAQSRDPEGQETQSF
TRBV27	TRBJ1-2	-	-	TGTGCCAGCAGGGTTCTGGCGGGGGTGGGTAACTATGGCTACACCTTC	CASRVLAGVGNYGYTF
TRBV9	TRBJ2-3	TRBD1	many	TGTGCCAGCAGCGCGGATGCCGGGACAGTGACAGATACGCAGTATTTT	CASSADAGTVTDTQYF
TRBV28	TRBJ1-5	-	few	TGTGCCAGCAGTCGATGGGACACGCATCAGCCCCAGCATTTT	CASSRWDTHQPQHF
TRBV2	TRBJ2-1	TRBD2	-	TGTGCCAGCAGGGGACTAGCCCTCTCCTACAATGAGCAGTTCTTC	CASRGLALSYNEQFF
TRBV15	TRBJ2-1	-	-	TGTGCCACCAGCAGAGATGACGAGAATGAGCAGTTCTTC	CATSRDDENEQFF
TRBV2	TRBJ2-2	-	-	TGTGCCAGCAGTGTCTTAGTCGCGAACACCGGGGAGCTGTTTTTT	CASSVLVANTGELFF
TRBV9	TRBJ2-7	-	-	TGTGCCTGCAGCGTAGGCCTATATCCCGAGCAGTACTTC	CACSVGLYPEQYF
TRBV27	TRBJ1-5	-	many	TGTGCCAGCAGTTTATCCGGGTTTCAGCCCCAGCATTTT	CASSLSGFQPQHF
TRBV5-1	TRBJ1-1	-	many	TGCGCCAGCAGCTGGACTTGGAACACTGAAGCTTTCTTT	CASSWTWNTEAFF
TRBV20-1	TRBJ1-1	-	few	TGCAGTGCTCGGACTGAAGCTTTCTTT	CSARTEAFF
TRBV12-3/TRBV12-4	TRBJ2-1	-	-	TGTGCCAGCAGCCACTTCAATGAGCAGTCCTTC	CASSHFNEQSF
TRBV7-2	TRBJ2-5	TRBD2	once	TGTGCCAGCAGCTTAGTACTAGCGGGCAACCAAGAGACCCAGTACTTC	CASSLVLAGNQETQYF
TRBV29-1	TRBJ2-7	-	few	TGCAGCGTTGAAGAGGACCCGAGCTCCTACGAGCAGTACTTC	CSVEEDPSSYEQYF
TRBV2	TRBJ1-6	TRBD1	-	TGTGCCAGCAGTAAGACAGGGGGATATTCACCCCCCCACTTT	CASSKTGGYSPPHF
TRBV7-6	TRBJ2-3	-	-	TGTGCCAGCAGCATGACAGCAGATACGCAGTATTTT	CASSMTADTQYF
TRBV4-3	TRBJ1-5	-	many	TGCGCCAGCAGCCAAGATGAGGGGACCCAGCATTTT	CASSQDEGTQHF
TRBV4-2	TRBJ2-7	TRBD2	-	TGTGCCAGCAGCCAAGCTGAGACGGGAGGGCCGAAACTCGAGCAGTACTTC	CASSQAETGGPKLEQYF
TRBV7-8	TRBJ2-1	-	-	TGTGCCAGCAGCTTAATGGCTAGCGACTACAATGAGCAGTTCTTC	CASSLMASDYNEQFF
TRBV9	TRBJ2-5	-	-	TGTGCCAGCAGCGTAGGAAGCCTAGTGGGAGAGACCCATTACTTC	CASSVGSLVGETHYF
TRBV9	TRBJ2-7	-	few	TGTGCCAGCAGCGTAGGAGGACCCTCCTACGAGCAGTACTTC	CASSVGGPSYEQYF
TRBV4-1	TRBJ2-2	TRBD2	-	TGCGCCAGCAGCCAAGTTATCAGGACTAGCGGGAGGGCCGGGGAGCTGTTTTTT	CASSQVIRTSGRAGELFF
TRBV5-6	TRBJ2-7	-	few	TGTGCCAGCAGCTTTTGGGGTGCCGAGCAGTACTTC	CASSFWGAEQYF
TRBV9	TRBJ2-5	-	-	TGTGCCAGCAGCGTGGGGACCACTTCCCAAGAGACCCAGTACTTC	CASSVGTTSQETQYF
TRBV7-9	TRBJ2-5	-	once	TGTGCCGGAGGAGAGACCCAGTACTTC	CAGGETQYF
TRBV28	TRBJ2-3	-	many	TGTGCCAGCAGTTTAGGGGGGCGGGCAGATACGCAGTATTTT	CASSLGGRADTQYF
TRBV2	TRBJ1-5	TRBD1	-	TGTGCCAGCAGTGGGGACAGACGGAGGGCCAATCAGCCCCAGCATTTT	CASSGDRRRANQPQHF
TRBV7-9	TRBJ2-7	-	many	TGTGCCAGCAGCACCCCGGGGGCTGGTAACGAGCAGTACTTC	CASSTPGAGNEQYF
TRBV6-6	TRBJ2-7	-	-	TGTGCCACGTTGCCGGGGGGACAGAACCCTCTCGAGCAGTACTTC	CATLPGGQNPLEQYF
TRBV29-1	TRBJ1-4	-	-	TGCGGCGTCACCATGACAGGTGCAACTAATGAAAAACTGTTTTTT	CGVTMTGATNEKLFF
TRBV5-4	TRBJ2-1	-	-	TGTGCCAGCAGCTTGGAATCAGAATACAATGAGCAGTTCTTC	CASSLESEYNEQFF